Listed here is a single T cell receptor (beta chain). No antigen is known for it. Base qualities are not recorded, but no much larger clone differs from it by a single base. The identical CDR3 is also encoded by other nucleotide sequences in the sample. This sample was included in a study of shared clonotypes between healthy human individuals (dated by TCRdb to the early 2020s). Background for the entire study: The cohort comprised a couple of women and a few men aged 18 to 49 years. For each donor, three plates each were used for CD4 naive and CD4 memory, two plates were used for CD8 naive, and one plate was used for CD8 memory. To estimate repertoire size and how much clonotypes are shared between individuals, the study performed deep sequencing of blood TCR repertoires from a handful of healthy adults. Different laboratories and diverse techniques were used to prepare libraries and sequence TCR repertoires, to increase sequencing depth and limit assay-specific biases. Per donor, leukapheresis produced somewhere between about 0.85 and 9.5 billion PBMCs.

TCR CDR3 regions were amplified from genomic DNA by multiplex PCR using the deep immunoSEQ assay. For each cell subset, the extracted genomic DNA was distributed evenly across all wells of several immunoSEQ 96-well plates, and each plate served as one replicate. For sorted subsets, roughly 200 ng genomic DNA, equal to tens of thousands of T cell genomes, was loaded into each replicate PCR. Purified libraries were quantified with a Qubit 3.0 fluorometer, sized on a Bioanalyzer 2100, and re-quantified with the KAPA Library Quantification kit. Each immunoSEQ 96-well plate was sequenced on its own single-read 150-cycle Illumina NextSeq 550 flow cell. On the study's bioinformatics: The immunoSEQ output contained only junctional sequences without quality scores, so filtering could not match that applied to full-length reads. Sequences were annotated with PyIR, a Python wrapper for IgBLAST v1.9, and V/J genes and CDR3 were assigned using IMGT germline references. Reads were filtered out if the reads had weak V/J assignments (E-value above 1e-6), no CDR3, stop codons, out-of-frame junctions, or ambiguous translated residues. V3J clonotypes were defined as sequences sharing the same inferred V gene, J gene, and CDR3 amino acid sequence. To compute the percentage overlap between repertoires, the number of shared unique clonotypes was divided by the size of the smaller repertoire. Three approaches were used to assess repertoire richness: RTK rarefaction, the Chao1 estimator, and Recon v2.1 estimates of unobserved clonotypes. Generation probabilities for all TCRbeta clonotypes obtained by the gDNA method from a few donors were computed using OLGA. This immuneACCESS table, as held by TCRdb, lists in-frame sequences with V and J called but not all clones. Of the missing ones, under half trace to an unresolved V gene in checked studies; the others have no known cause. V, J and clone size are taken as reported in that table, and D and trimming were inferred from the DNA itself. This sample comprises roughly 680,000 clones, 72% of them detected only once. The leading ten clones occupy about 1.7% of the sample.

Spanning cysteine to phenylalanine, the CDR3 consists of 14 amino acids. The sequence is cut down to CDR3 DNA, 42 bases in frame from base 1. Clipping removes 5 bases from V and 4 bases from J, with 3 as the unmatched junction base count. CDR1 and CDR2 (SGHTA, FQGNSA) derive from the germline V gene. The donors were healthy, HIV-negative adults with no recently reported acute infections or vaccinations. Every donor was a Caucasian adult living in Nashville, Tennessee, USA. Magnetic negative selection was used to enrich CD4+ T cells, after which naive cells were positively selected on CD45RA and the negative fraction became the memory subset. Blood was collected by leukapheresis, and PBMCs were isolated by Ficoll-Histopaque density gradient centrifugation and then cryopreserved in liquid nitrogen vapor phase. Purity and quantity of every magnetically sorted T cell population were checked by analytical flow cytometry. From each sorted fraction, genomic DNA was isolated and quantified by UV absorbance on a Nanodrop 2000c.

Broad study findings and their caveats: Higher generation probabilities were observed for clonotypes shared by all four sorted-subset donors than for non-shared clonotypes. Pairwise subsampling led to the expectation that sequencing depth would affect the degree of clonotype sharing among donors. Sampling was restricted to blood, and TCR repertoires in tissue are likely to differ from TCR repertoires in blood. Because the study included only a small number of donors, the genetic and exposure-history diversity represented was limited. Incomplete sequencing was indicated by rarefaction of sorted-subset datasets, despite the large sequencing depth. About 5% of naive CD4, roughly 3.6% of naive CD8, 2.3% of memory CD4, and 0.4% of memory CD8 clonotypes were shared across a few donors. Naive subsets generally had larger estimated clonotype richness than memory subsets.

The sequenced material came from memory CD4+ T cells sorted from blood. This sample's cell subset or site label indicates: CD45RA-negative fraction. The chain was built from TRBV7-2 and TRBJ1-5, and TRBD1 aligns with 9 junction nucleotides. This clonotype originated in a woman in her twenties or thirties in good health. Here the CDR3 is given as CASSKTGGNQPQHF. The DNA sequence is TGTGCCAGCAGCAAGACAGGGGGTAATCAGCCCCAGCATTTT.